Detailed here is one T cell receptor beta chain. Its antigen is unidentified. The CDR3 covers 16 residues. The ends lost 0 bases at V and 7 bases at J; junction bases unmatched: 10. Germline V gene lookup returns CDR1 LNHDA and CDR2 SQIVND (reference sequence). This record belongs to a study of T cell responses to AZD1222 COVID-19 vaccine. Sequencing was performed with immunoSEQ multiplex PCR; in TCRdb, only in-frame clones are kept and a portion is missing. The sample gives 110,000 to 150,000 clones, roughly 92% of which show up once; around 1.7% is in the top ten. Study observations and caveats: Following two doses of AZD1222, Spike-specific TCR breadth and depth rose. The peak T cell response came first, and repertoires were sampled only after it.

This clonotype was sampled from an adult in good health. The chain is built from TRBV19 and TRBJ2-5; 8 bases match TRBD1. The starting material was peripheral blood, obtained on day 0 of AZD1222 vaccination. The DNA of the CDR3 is TGTGCCAGTAGTATAGACGCTTTACAGGGGGTTGGGACCCAGTACTTC. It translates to CASSIDALQGVGTQYF.